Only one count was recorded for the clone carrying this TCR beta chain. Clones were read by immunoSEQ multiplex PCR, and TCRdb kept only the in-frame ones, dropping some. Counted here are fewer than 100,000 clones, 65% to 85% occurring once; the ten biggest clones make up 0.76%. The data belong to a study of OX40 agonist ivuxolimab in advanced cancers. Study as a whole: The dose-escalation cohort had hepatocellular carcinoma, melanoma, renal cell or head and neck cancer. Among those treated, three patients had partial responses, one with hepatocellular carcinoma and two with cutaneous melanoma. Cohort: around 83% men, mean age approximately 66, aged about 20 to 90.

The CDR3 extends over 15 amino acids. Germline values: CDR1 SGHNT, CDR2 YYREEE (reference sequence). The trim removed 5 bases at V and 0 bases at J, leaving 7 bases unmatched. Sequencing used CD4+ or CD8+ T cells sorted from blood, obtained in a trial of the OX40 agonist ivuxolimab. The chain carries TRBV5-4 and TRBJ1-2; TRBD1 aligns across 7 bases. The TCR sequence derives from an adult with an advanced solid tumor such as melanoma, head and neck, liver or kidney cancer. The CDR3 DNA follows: TGTGCCAGCAGACCCGGACAGGAGGCTAACTATGGCTACACCTTC. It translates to CASRPGQEANYGYTF. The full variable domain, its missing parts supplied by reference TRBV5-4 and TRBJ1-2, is ETGVTQSPTHLIKTRGQQVTLRCSSQSGHNTVSWYQQALGQGPQFIFQYYREEENGRGNFPPRFSGLQFPNYSSELNVNALELDDSALYLCASRPGQEANYGYTFGSGTRLTVV.